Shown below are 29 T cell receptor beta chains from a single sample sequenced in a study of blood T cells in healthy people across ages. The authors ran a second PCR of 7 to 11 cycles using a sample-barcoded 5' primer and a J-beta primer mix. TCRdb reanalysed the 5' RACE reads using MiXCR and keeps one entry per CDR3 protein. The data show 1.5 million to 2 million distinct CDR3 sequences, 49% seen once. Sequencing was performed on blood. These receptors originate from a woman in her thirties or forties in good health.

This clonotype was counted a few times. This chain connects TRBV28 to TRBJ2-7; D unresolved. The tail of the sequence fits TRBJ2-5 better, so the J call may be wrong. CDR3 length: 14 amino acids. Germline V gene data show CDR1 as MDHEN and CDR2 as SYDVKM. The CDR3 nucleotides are TGTGCCAGCAGTTTACTCAGGTCCCGAGAGACCCAGTACTTC. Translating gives CASSLLRSRETQYF.

CDR3 amino acids: CASRPGSHNEQFF. CDR3 DNA sequence: TGCGCCAGCAGGCCCGGTTCCCACAATGAGCAGTTCTTC. The gene calls are TRBV4-1 and TRBJ2-1; D ambiguous. V lost 6 bases, J lost 5 bases, and 11 bases lay in between. Per the germline V gene, CDR1 is MGHRA and CDR2 is YSYEKL. The CDR3 sequence is 13 residues long.

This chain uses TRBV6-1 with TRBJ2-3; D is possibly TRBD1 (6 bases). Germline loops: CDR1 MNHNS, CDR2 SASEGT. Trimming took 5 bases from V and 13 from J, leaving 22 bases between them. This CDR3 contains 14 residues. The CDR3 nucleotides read TGTGCCAGCAGTCGATACCCGACAGGCAGGCCGGAGTATTTT. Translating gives CASSRYPTGRPEYF.

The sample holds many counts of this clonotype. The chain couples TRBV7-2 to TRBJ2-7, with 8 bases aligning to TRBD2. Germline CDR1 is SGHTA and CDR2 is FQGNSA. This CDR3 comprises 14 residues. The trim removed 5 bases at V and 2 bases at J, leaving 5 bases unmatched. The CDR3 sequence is CASSVTSGAYEQYF. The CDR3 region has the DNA TGTGCCAGCAGCGTCACTAGCGGAGCCTACGAGCAGTACTTC.

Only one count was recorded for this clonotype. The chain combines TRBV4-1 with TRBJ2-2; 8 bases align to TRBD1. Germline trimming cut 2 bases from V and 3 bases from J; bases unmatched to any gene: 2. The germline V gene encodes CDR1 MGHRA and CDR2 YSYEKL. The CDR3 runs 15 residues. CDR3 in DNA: TGCGCCAGCAGCCAAATGGACAGGGACACCGGGGAGCTGTTTTTT. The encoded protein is CASSQMDRDTGELFF.

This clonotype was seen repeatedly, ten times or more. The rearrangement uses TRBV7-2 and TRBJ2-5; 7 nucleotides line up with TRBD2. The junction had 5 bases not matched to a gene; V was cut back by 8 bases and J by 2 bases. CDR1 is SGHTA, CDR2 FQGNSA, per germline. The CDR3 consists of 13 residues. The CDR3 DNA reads TGTGCCAGCCTGAGGACTAGGCAAGAGACCCAGTACTTC. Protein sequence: CASLRTRQETQYF.

CDR3 nucleotides: TGTGCCAGCAGCTTAGGCGGGGCCCGCTACCAAGAGACCCAGTACTTC. Its protein is CASSLGGARYQETQYF. The V and J genes are TRBV7-2 and TRBJ2-5; D is perhaps TRBD2 (6 bases). The V end lost 1 base, the J end lost 0 bases, and 12 bases lay between the germline ends. Germline V gene sequence: CDR1 SGHTA, CDR2 FQGNSA. The CDR3 is 16 amino acids.

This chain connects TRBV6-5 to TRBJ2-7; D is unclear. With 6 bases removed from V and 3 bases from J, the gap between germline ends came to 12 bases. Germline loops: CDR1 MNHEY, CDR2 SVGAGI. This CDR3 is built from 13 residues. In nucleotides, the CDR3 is TGTGCCAGCAGAAAGGCGATCAGCTACGAGCAGTACTTC. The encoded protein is CASRKAISYEQYF.

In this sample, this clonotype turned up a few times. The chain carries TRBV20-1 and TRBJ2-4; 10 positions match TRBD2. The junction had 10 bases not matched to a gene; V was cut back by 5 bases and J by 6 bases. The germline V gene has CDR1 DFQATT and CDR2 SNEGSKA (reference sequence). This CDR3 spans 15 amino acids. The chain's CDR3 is CSAPPRAGGRNIQYF. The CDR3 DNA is TGCAGTGCTCCCCCCCGAGCGGGGGGGAGAAACATTCAGTACTTC.

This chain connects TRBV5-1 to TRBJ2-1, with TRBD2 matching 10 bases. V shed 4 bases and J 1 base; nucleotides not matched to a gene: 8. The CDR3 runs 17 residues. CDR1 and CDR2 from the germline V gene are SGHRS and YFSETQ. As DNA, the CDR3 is TGCGCCAGCAGCCCCCAAATTAGCGGGGGGTCCTACAATGAGCAGTTCTTC. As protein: CASSPQISGGSYNEQFF.

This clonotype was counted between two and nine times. DNA for the CDR3: TGTGCCAGCAGTCCTAATTTGAACCAAGAGACCCAGTACTTC. Translation: CASSPNLNQETQYF. The gene calls are TRBV6-2 or TRBV6-3 and TRBJ2-5; D is unclear. Germline CDR1 is MNHEY and CDR2 is SVGEGT. Trimming shortened V by 5 bases and J by 0 bases, and 10 bases separated the two germline ends. CDR3 length: 14 amino acids.

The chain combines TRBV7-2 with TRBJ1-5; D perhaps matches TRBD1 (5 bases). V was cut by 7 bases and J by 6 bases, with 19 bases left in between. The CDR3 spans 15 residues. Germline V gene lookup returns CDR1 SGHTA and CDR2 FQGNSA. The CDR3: CASTKGLLDGQPQHF. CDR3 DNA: TGTGCCAGCACCAAGGGACTTCTCGATGGTCAGCCCCAGCATTTT.

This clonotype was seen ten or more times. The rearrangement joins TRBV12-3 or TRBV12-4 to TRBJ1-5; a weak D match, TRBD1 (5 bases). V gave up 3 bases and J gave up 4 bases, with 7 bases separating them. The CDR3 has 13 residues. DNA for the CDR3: TGTGCCAGCAGTTTTGGGGGAAATCAGCCCCAGCATTTT. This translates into CASSFGGNQPQHF.

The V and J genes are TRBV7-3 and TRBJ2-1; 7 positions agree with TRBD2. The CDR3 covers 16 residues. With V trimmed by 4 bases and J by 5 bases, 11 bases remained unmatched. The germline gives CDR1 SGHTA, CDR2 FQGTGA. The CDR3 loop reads CASSSSVGGGDNEQFF. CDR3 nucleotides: TGTGCCAGCAGCTCCTCCGTTGGGGGGGGGGACAATGAGCAGTTCTTC.

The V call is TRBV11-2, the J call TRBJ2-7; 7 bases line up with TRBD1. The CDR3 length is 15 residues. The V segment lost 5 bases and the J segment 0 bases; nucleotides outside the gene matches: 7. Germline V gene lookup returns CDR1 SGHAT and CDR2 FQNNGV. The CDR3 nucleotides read TGTGCCAGCAGCGGTGATAGGGACAGCTCCTACGAGCAGTACTTC. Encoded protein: CASSGDRDSSYEQYF.

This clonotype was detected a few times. Written as DNA, the CDR3 is TGCAGTGCGACCGCGTTAGTTAGCTCCTACAATGAGCAGTTCTTC. Encoded protein: CSATALVSSYNEQFF. The chain is built from TRBV20-1 and TRBJ2-1; no clear D gene. V lost 6 bases and J 0 bases, leaving 15 bases between the germline ends. The CDR3 contains 15 residues. The germline gives CDR1 DFQATT, CDR2 SNEGSKA (reference sequence).

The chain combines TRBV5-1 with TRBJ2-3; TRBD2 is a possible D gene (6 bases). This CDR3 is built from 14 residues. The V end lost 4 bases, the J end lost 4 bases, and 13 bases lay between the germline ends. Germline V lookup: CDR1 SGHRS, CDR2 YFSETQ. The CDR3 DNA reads TGCGCCAGCAGCACCCCTTCGGGGGCAGATACGCAGTATTTT. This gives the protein CASSTPSGADTQYF.

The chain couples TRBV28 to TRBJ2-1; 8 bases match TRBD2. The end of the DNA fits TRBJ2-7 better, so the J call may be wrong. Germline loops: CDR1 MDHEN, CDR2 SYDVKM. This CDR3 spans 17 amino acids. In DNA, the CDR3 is TGTGCCAGCAGTTGGCGGGGCGCGGGGGGTTCCTACAATGAGCAGTACTTC. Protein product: CASSWRGAGGSYNEQYF.

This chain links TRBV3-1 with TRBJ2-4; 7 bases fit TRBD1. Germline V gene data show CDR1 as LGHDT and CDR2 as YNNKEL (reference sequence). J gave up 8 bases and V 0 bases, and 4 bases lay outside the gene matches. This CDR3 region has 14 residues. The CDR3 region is CASSQEQGRYIQYF. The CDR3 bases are TGTGCCAGCAGCCAAGAACAGGGGCGTTACATTCAGTACTTC.

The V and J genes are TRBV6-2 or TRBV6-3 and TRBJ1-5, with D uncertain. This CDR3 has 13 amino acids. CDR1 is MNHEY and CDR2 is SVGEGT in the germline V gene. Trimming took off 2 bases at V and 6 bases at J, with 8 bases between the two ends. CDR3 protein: CASSYVWGQPQHF. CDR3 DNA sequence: TGTGCCAGCAGTTACGTTTGGGGTCAGCCCCAGCATTTT.

DNA of the CDR3: TGCAGTGCAGAGACAACGGAGTATTCACCCCTCCACTTT. It encodes CSAETTEYSPLHF. J is TRBJ1-6 and V is TRBV20-1, with D uncertain. The germline gives CDR1 DFQATT, CDR2 SNEGSKA (reference sequence). The CDR3 spans 13 residues. The V end lost 6 bases, the J end lost 8 bases, and 14 bases lay between the germline ends.

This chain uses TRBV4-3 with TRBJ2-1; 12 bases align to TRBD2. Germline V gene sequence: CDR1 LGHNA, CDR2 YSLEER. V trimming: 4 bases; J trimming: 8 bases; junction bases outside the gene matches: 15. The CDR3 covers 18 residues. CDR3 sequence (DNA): TGCGCCAGCAGCCTTGCCCGCTTGGCTAGCGGGGGGGCAGATGAGCAGTTCTTC. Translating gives CASSLARLASGGADEQFF.

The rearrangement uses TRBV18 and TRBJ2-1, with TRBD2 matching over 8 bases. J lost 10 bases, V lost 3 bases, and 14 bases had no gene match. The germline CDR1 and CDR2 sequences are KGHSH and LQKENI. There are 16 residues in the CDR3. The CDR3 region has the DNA TGTGCCAGCTCACCTGGCGGGGGGCCGGGGGGAGAAGAGCAGTTCTTC. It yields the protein CASSPGGGPGGEEQFF.

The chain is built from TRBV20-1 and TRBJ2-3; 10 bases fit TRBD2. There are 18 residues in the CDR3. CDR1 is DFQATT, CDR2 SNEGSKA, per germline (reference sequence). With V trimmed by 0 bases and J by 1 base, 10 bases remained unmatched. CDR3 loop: CSARDWGLAREGTDTQYF. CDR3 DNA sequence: TGCAGTGCTAGAGATTGGGGACTAGCGAGGGAAGGCACAGATACGCAGTATTTT.

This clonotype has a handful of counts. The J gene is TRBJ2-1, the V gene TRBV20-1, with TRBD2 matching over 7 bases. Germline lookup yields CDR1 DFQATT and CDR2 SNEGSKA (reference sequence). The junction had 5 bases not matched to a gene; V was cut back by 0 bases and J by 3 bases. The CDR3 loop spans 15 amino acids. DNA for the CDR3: TGCAGTGCTAGAGATCGGGCGGGGGTCTACAATGAGCAGTTCTTC. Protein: CSARDRAGVYNEQFF.

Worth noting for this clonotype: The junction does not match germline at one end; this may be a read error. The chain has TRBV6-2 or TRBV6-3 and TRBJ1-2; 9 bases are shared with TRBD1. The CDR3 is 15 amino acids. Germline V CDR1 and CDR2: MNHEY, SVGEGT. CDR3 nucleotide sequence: TGCGCCAGCAGACCACCGGGACAGGGTTTGTTGGGCTACACCTTC. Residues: CASRPPGQGLLGYTF.

CDR3 in amino acids: CSASRLAGSSYNEQFF. CDR3 sequence (DNA): TGCAGTGCTAGCCGACTAGCGGGTAGTTCCTACAATGAGCAGTTCTTC. The chain employs TRBV20-1 and TRBJ2-1, with 10 bases lining up with TRBD2. Germline CDR1 reads DFQATT; CDR2 reads SNEGSKA (reference sequence). The CDR3 contains 16 residues. Trimming cost V 3 bases and J 1 base; bases outside gene matches: 6.

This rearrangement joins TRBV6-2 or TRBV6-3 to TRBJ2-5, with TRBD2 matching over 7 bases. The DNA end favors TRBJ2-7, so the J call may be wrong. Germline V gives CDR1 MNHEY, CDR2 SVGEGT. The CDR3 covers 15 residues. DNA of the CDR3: TGTGCCAGCAGGTTAGCGGGTGATGCGAACTACGAGCAGTACTTC. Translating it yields CASRLAGDANYEQYF.

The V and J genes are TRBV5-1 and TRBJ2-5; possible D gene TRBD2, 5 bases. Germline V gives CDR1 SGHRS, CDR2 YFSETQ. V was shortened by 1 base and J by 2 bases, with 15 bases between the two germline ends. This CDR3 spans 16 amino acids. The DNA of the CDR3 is TGCGCCAGCAGCTTGAGGGAGCCGAAGGCACAAGAGACCCAGTACTTC. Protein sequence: CASSLREPKAQETQYF.